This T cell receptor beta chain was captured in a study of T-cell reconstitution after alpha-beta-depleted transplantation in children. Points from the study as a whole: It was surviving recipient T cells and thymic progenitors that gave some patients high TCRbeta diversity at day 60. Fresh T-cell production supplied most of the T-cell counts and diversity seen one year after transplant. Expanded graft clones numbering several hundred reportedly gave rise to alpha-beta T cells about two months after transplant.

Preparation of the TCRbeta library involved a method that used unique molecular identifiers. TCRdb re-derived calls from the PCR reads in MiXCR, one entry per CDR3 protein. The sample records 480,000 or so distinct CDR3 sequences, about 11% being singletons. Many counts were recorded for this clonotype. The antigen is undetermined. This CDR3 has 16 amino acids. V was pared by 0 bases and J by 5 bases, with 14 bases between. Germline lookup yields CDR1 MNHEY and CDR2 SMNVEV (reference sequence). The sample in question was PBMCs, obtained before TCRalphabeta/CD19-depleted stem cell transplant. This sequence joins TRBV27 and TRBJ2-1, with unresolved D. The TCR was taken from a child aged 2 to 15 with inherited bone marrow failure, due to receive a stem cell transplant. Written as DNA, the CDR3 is TGTGCCAGCAGTTTATCTAGAAGGCTAGATAACAATGAGCAGTTCTTC. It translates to CASSLSRRLDNNEQFF.